The clone carrying this T cell receptor (beta chain) has a count of ten or more. Its antigen is unidentified. This sample stems from a study of T cells after yellow fever vaccination. In the study overall: Preparation of the low-cell-number fractions used SMART-Seq v4 Ultra Low Input. Study-wide results and caveats: Clones from primary vaccination mostly reappeared after the booster (roughly 95% CD4, approximately 86% CD8). Some clonotypes were seen in both the CD4 and the CD8 compartments. These made up a small share and likely arose from convergent recombination.

Each CDR3 protein is one row after TCRdb ran MiXCR on the 5' RACE reads. The table shows about 150,000 distinct CDR3 sequences, with approximately 6.2% occurring only once. Germline CDR1 reads SGHTA; CDR2 reads FQGNSA. This CDR3 is 14 amino acids long. V lost 6 bases and J 2 bases, leaving 13 bases between the germline ends. The specimen was CD4+ T cells sorted from PBMCs, collected on the day of the first yellow fever vaccination. This sequence originates from a man in his late teens or twenties who received the YFV17D yellow fever vaccine. The J gene is TRBJ2-5, the V gene TRBV7-2; no clear D gene. The CDR3 DNA reads as TGTGCCAGCAGGCCTGACACGACACAAGAGACCCAGTACTTC. This encodes CASRPDTTQETQYF. Complete variable domain (other parts from reference TRBV7-2 and TRBJ2-5): GAGVSQSPSNKVTEKGKDVELRCDPISGHTALYWYRQSLGQGLEFLIYFQGNSAPDKSGLPSDRFSAERTGGSVSTLTIQRTQQEDSAVYLCASRPDTTQETQYFGPGTRLLVL.